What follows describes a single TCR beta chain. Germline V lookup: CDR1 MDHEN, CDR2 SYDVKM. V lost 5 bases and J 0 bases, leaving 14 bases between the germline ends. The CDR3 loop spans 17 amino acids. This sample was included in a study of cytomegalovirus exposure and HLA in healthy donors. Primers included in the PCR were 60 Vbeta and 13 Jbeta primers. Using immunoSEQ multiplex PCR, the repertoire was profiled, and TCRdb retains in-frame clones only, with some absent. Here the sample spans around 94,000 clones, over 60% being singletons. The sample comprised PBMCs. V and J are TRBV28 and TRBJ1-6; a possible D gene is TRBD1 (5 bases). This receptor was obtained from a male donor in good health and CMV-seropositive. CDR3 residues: CASSGTGGSSYNSPLHF. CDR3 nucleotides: TGTGCCAGCAGTGGCACGGGGGGGAGCTCCTATAATTCACCCCTCCACTTT.